This T cell receptor beta chain is from a study of post-analysis software for immune sequencing data. Germline CDR1 is SGHTA and CDR2 is FQGNSA. The CDR3 is 14 residues long. Incorporated into the TCR beta cDNA libraries were unique molecular identifiers, which served to reduce PCR and sequencing biases. Starting from approximately 0.95 to 9.8 million T cells, the study yielded approximately 500,000 cDNA molecules. TCRdb re-derived calls from the PCR reads in MiXCR, one entry per CDR3 protein. The data contain 740,000 or so distinct CDR3 sequences, around 50% of them singletons. As to this clonotype: Its antigen is still unknown.

Study results and caveats: The study found TRBV5-6, TRBV5-1 and TRBV20-1 among five TRBV segments more frequent in patients than controls. Multiple sclerosis patients showed significantly lower normalized Chao1 diversity than controls did.

The J gene is TRBJ2-4, the V gene TRBV7-2, with a weak D call TRBD2 (5 bases). The J call may be in error: the DNA end matches TRBJ2-7 better. Material: blood. The sequence was obtained from a girl aged 5 to 17 with multiple sclerosis. The CDR3 reads CASSLVYGNYEQYF. The CDR3 DNA sequence: TGTGCCAGCAGCTTAGTCTACGGGAACTACGAGCAGTACTTC.